The 16 T cell receptor beta chains below all came from one sample that was sequenced in a study of T cell clonality in common variable immunodeficiency. Assay: immunoSEQ multiplex PCR; the TCRdb copy retains only in-frame clones and omits some. The data show around 29,000 clones, with none appearing a single time. Sequencing was done on a sample of peripheral blood mononuclear cells. Receptor source: a person between 18 and 69 years old in good health.

The sample holds many counts of this clone. Read data end 3 residues before the CDR3 end; the end is taken from the germline J gene. This sequence joins TRBV20-1 and TRBJ1-5; possibly TRBD1 for D (6 bases). Trimming cost V 5 bases and J 4 bases, with 18 bases left between them. The CDR3 length is 15 residues. CDR1 is DFQATT and CDR2 is SNEGSKA in the germline V gene (reference sequence). CDR3 sequence reads: CSAQTMDRLNQPQHF. CDR3 DNA (partial): TGCAGTGCTCAAACCATGGACAGACTAAATCAGCCC.

This clone occurred many times. Read coverage stops 3 residues before the CDR3 terminus; the germline J gene supplies the remainder. V gene TRBV7-9 combines with J gene TRBJ1-6; D is ambiguous. Germline V lookup: CDR1 SEHNR, CDR2 FQNEAQ (reference sequence). The CDR3 covers 13 residues. Partial CDR3 DNA: TGTGCCAGCAGCTTATATGACGGCGGTCCC. Residues: CASSLYDGGP. Given in full, the CDR3 is CASSLYDGGPLHF.

This clone was counted ten times or more. Sequencing ends 3 residues short of the CDR3 end; the germline J gene provides the rest. The V gene is TRBV7-3, the J gene TRBJ2-7; 12 nucleotides align to TRBD2. Germline assignment: CDR1 SGHTA and CDR2 FQGTGA. V trimming: 5 bases; J trimming: 3 bases; junction bases outside the gene matches: 8. The CDR3 is made up of 16 amino acids. Here the CDR3 reads CASSRTTSGGIYEQYF. The sequenced CDR3 bases are TGTGCCAGCAGCCGAACGACTAGCGGGGGAATCTACGAG.

This clone was detected ten times or more. The CDR3 end is not reached by the read, which stops 3 residues before it; the germline J gene fills it in. The chain is built from TRBV5-1 and TRBJ2-3; TRBD2 matches 10 bases. The junction had 7 bases not matched to a gene; V was cut back by 0 bases and J by 6 bases. The germline V gene has CDR1 SGHRS and CDR2 YFSETQ. This CDR3 comprises 16 residues. The DNA read from the CDR3 is TGCGCCAGCAGCTTGGCCGTCAGCGGGGGGGTTGATACG. Translating it yields CASSLAVSGGVDT. The CDR3, in full, reads CASSLAVSGGVDTQYF.

This clone was detected many times. The read terminates 3 residues ahead of where the CDR3 ends, so the germline J gene completes it. The chain joins TRBV5-1 to TRBJ2-2; D gene unclear. The V and J ends lost 5 bases and 4 bases respectively, with 6 bases between them. The CDR3 is 12 residues long. Germline CDR1 SGHRS, CDR2 YFSETQ. CDR3 region: CASRQSTGELFF. The part of the CDR3 DNA that was read is TGCGCCAGCAGACAGAGCACCGGGGAG.

This clone has ten or more counts. The read comes to an end 3 residues before the CDR3 does, leaving the germline J gene to fill in the end. The chain is built from TRBV5-1 and TRBJ2-2, with 16 nucleotides matching TRBD2. This CDR3 region has 17 residues. The V segment lost 0 bases and the J segment 6 bases; nucleotides outside the gene matches: 2. Per the germline V gene, CDR1 is SGHRS and CDR2 is YFSETQ. Incomplete CDR3 DNA: TGCGCCAGCAGCTTGGCCGGGACTAGCGGGGGGGCCGGGGAG. Translated: CASSLAGTSGGAGE. The whole CDR3 is CASSLAGTSGGAGELFF.

A word on this clone: The sequenced fragment ends 3 residues before the CDR3 boundary, so the rest is inferred from the germline J gene. V usage is TRBV2 and J usage is TRBJ2-1, with TRBD2 as a possible D gene (7 bases). Per germline, CDR1 SNHLY and CDR2 FYNNEI. The V end was cut by 2 bases, the J end by 6 bases, with 20 bases between. The CDR3 has 17 residues. The CDR3 bases that were read are TGTGCCAGCAGTGAACTATTGGGGGGGCCTAGTCCCAATGAG. It encodes CASSELLGGPSPNE. The complete CDR3 sequence is CASSELLGGPSPNEQFF. The full variable domain, completed using reference TRBV2 and TRBJ2-1, is EPEVTQTPSHQVTQMGQEVILRCVPISNHLYFYWYRQILGQKVEFLVSFYNNEISEKSEIFDDQFSVERPDGSNFTLKIRSTKLEDSAMYFCASSELLGGPSPNEQFFGPGTRLTVL.

This clone was detected a few times. The CDR3 is cut off 3 residues early in the read; its end comes from the germline J gene. This chain links TRBV10-2 with TRBJ2-7, with 11 bases that match TRBD2. This CDR3 has 16 amino acids. With V trimmed by 6 bases and J by 4 bases, 11 bases remained unmatched. The germline CDR1 and CDR2 sequences are WSHSY and SAAADI. The CDR3 loop is CASRAVLAGGLYEQYF. Incomplete CDR3 DNA: TGCGCCAGCAGGGCCGTTCTAGCGGGGGGCTTATACGAG.

The sample holds many counts of this clone. The CDR3 end falls 3 residues outside the read, so it is completed with the germline J gene. The chain recombines TRBV6-2 or TRBV6-3 with TRBJ2-7, with a tentative D call TRBD1 (6 bases). V lost 6 bases and J lost 2, with 8 bases in between. This CDR3 contains 12 residues. Germline CDR1 and CDR2: MNHEY and SVGEGT. CDR3 DNA (partial): TGTGCCAGCAGGGGACAAGCCTACGAG. It encodes CASRGQAYE. From start to end, the CDR3 is CASRGQAYEQYF.

This clone showed up many times. With the read ending 3 residues before the CDR3 end, the germline J gene is used to fill in that end. The chain carries TRBV18 and TRBJ2-3, with 8 nucleotides matching TRBD2. The CDR3 sequence is 15 residues long. V shed 4 bases, J shed 5 bases, and the junction held 8 bases outside the gene matches. The V gene's germline CDR1 is KGHSH and CDR2 LQKENI. CDR3 bases read: TGTGCCAGCTCACATAGCGGGGCTCCGGAAGATACG. This codes for CASSHSGAPEDT. In full, the CDR3 is CASSHSGAPEDTQYF.

The table lists this clone with many counts. From the germline J gene comes the end of the CDR3, since the read stops 3 residues before it. This rearrangement joins TRBV7-3 to TRBJ2-3, with D perhaps matching TRBD2 (6 bases). Germline loops: CDR1 SGHTA, CDR2 FQGTGA. This CDR3 comprises 17 residues. Between the trimmed V and J ends, which lost 1 base and 4 bases, there was a span of 18 bases. The CDR3 loop is CASSLNPTRVSPDTQYF. The CDR3 bases that were read are TGTGCCAGCAGCTTAAACCCGACTAGAGTCAGCCCAGATACG.

As to this clone: The read falls 3 residues short of the CDR3 end, and the missing part is taken from the germline J gene. V is TRBV2 and J is TRBJ2-5; 11 bases line up with TRBD2. CDR3 length equals 18 residues. CDR1 and CDR2 from the germline V gene are SNHLY and FYNNEI. V gave up 1 base and J gave up 4 bases; unmatched junction bases: 11. CDR3 residues: CASSEEGGASGGLETQYF. The covered CDR3 bases are TGTGCCAGCAGTGAAGAGGGCGGGGCTAGCGGGGGGTTAGAGACC.

Many counts were recorded for this clone. CDR3 DNA (partial): TGTGCCAGCAGCCCGACAGGGCTGCAAAACACTGAA. Translated: CASSPTGLQNTE. The complete CDR3 sequence is CASSPTGLQNTEAFF. V and J are TRBV5-5 and TRBJ1-1, with TRBD1 matching 7 bases. The read ends 3 residues early relative to the CDR3; the germline J gene fills the gap. Trimming took 4 bases from V and 2 from J; bases not matched to a gene: 8. The CDR3 has 15 residues. Germline CDR1 reads SGHKS; CDR2 reads YYEKEE (reference sequence).

This clone was observed at least ten times. Here the CDR3 reads CASSDFSQGSPLHF. CDR3 DNA, as far as it was read: TGTGCCAGCAGTGACTTCTCGCAGGGTTCACCC. The chain has TRBV6-4 and TRBJ1-6; a weak D match, TRBD1 (5 bases). The read ends 3 residues before the CDR3 terminus; that terminus is restored from the germline J gene. Germline CDR1 is MRHNA and CDR2 is SNTAGT. V was clipped by 1 base and J by 9 bases, with 10 bases between them. The CDR3 extends over 14 amino acids.

This clone was seen more than once but under ten times. Read coverage stops 3 residues before the CDR3 terminus; the germline J gene supplies the remainder. This sequence joins TRBV6-2 or TRBV6-3 and TRBJ1-1; D uncertain. The CDR3 totals 11 residues. The V and J ends lost 8 bases and 7 bases respectively, with 11 bases between them. Germline values: CDR1 MNHEY, CDR2 SVGEGT. The CDR3 bases that were read are TGTGCCAGCCAGTCTTCCATTGAA. It is translated as CASQSSIE. The whole CDR3 is CASQSSIEAFF.

In its sample, this clone was seen many times. The read ends 3 residues early relative to the CDR3; the germline J gene fills the gap. V and J are TRBV19 and TRBJ1-1, with D maybe TRBD1 (5 bases). The ends were cut back, 5 bases at V and 4 bases at J, with 11 bases in the middle. The CDR3 contains 13 residues. The germline CDR1 and CDR2 sequences are LNHDA and SQIVND (reference sequence). The CDR3 protein is CASSWDRGTEAFF. CDR3 DNA (partial): TGTGCCAGTAGTTGGGATAGGGGCACTGAA.